This TCR beta chain is from a study of T-cell reconstitution after alpha-beta-depleted transplantation in children. The ends lost 6 bases at V and 5 bases at J; junction bases unmatched: 11. Germline CDR1 DFQATT, CDR2 SNEGSKA (reference sequence). The CDR3 is 14 amino acids. The sample holds many counts of this clonotype. Unique molecular identifiers featured in how the TCRbeta library was prepared. Via MiXCR, TCRdb re-called the PCR reads, giving one row per CDR3 protein. Seen here are around 92,000 distinct CDR3 sequences, more than 10% observed once, and the top ten hold over 11%. The sequence was collected from a human donor who donated a stem cell graft to a child with inherited bone marrow failure. The chain combines TRBV20-1 with TRBJ2-3; 7 nucleotides line up with TRBD1. The sequencing used PBMCs from the stem cell graft donor, collected from the stem cell graft. The CDR3 bases are TGCAGTGCCTCGGACAGGAACACCGAAGATACGCAGTATTTT. This sequence encodes CSASDRNTEDTQYF.